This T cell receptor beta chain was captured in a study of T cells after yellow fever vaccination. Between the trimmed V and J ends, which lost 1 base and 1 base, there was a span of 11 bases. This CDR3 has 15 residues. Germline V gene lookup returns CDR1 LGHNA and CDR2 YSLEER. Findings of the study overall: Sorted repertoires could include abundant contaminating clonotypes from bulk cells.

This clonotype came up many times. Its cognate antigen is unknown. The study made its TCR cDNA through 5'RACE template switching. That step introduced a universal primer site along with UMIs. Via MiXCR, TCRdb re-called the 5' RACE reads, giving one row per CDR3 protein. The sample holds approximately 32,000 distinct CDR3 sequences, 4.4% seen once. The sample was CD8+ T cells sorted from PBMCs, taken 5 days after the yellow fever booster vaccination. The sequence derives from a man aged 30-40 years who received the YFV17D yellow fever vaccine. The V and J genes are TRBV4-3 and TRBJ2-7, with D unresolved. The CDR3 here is CASSQVGSDSYEQYF. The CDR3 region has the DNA TGCGCCAGCAGCCAAGTGGGGTCGGATTCCTACGAGCAGTACTTC.